Sequencing of this T cell receptor beta chain was carried out in a study of T cell responses to AZD1222 COVID-19 vaccine. The CDR3 extends over 14 amino acids. Germline lookup yields CDR1 LGHDT and CDR2 YNNKEL (reference sequence). The V and J ends lost 5 bases and 7 bases, in that order; junction bases with no gene match: 5. TCRdb keeps only in-frame clones here, not all; method: immunoSEQ multiplex PCR. The sample lists 150,000 to 200,000 clones, approximately 94% occurring once. This TCR derives from an adult who received the AZD1222 COVID-19 vaccine. The starting material was peripheral blood, obtained 28 days after the second AZD1222 dose. The J gene is TRBJ1-4, the V gene TRBV3-1 (or the pseudogene TRBV3-2); 9 positions match TRBD1. CDR3 loop: CASSYGTGSEKLFF. CDR3 DNA sequence: TGTGCCAGCAGCTACGGGACAGGGTCTGAAAAACTGTTTTTT.